These 5 T cell receptor beta chains share one sample of origin, sequenced in a study of T cell repertoires in cytomegalovirus infection. TCRdb re-called the reads through MiXCR, storing one row per CDR3 protein. Here the sample spans some 100,000 distinct CDR3 sequences, around 22% being singletons. The sequenced material came from CD8+ T cells from PBMCs. The receptors were sampled from a human donor in good health (CMV status not recorded). Some clones in this sample may be carry-over from other donors' samples.

This chain joins TRBV10-3 and TRBJ1-4; TRBD1 agrees at 9 bases. Germline loops: CDR1 ENHRY, CDR2 SYGVKD. V lost 3 bases to trimming and J lost 5 bases; unmatched junction nucleotides: 1. The CDR3 runs 14 residues. Here the CDR3 DNA reads TGTGCCATCAGTGACGGGACAGGGAATGAAAAACTGTTTTTT. Amino acid sequence: CAISDGTGNEKLFF.

This clonotype was picked up a small number of times. The gene calls are TRBV28 and TRBJ2-2; D may be TRBD1 (6 bases). Trimming stripped 7 bases from V and 6 bases from J, with 21 bases between. This CDR3 comprises 16 residues. Germline V gene data show CDR1 as MDHEN and CDR2 as SYDVKM. The CDR3 protein is CASTPFEGVSAGELFF. In nucleotides, the CDR3 is TGTGCCAGCACCCCGTTCGAGGGGGTTTCTGCCGGGGAGCTGTTTTTT.

This rearrangement joins TRBV7-9 to TRBJ2-5; D is undetermined. The ends were cut back, 1 base at V and 2 bases at J, with 11 bases in the middle. Germline CDR1 reads SEHNR; CDR2 reads FQNEAQ (reference sequence). The CDR3 contains 15 residues. The CDR3 protein is CASSLVTVRQETQYF. The CDR3 nucleotides are TGTGCCAGCAGCTTAGTCACTGTTCGTCAAGAGACCCAGTACTTC.

This clonotype has at least ten counts. The chain uses TRBV12-3 or TRBV12-4 and TRBJ1-1, with unresolved D. Trimming took off 2 bases at V and 4 bases at J, with 2 bases between the two ends. The CDR3 loop spans 11 amino acids. The CDR3 region is CASSLITEAFF. Written as DNA, the CDR3 is TGTGCCAGCAGTTTAATCACTGAAGCTTTCTTT.

This clonotype was counted a few times. The chain recombines TRBV11-2 with TRBJ2-7; 7 positions agree with TRBD2. CDR3 length equals 15 residues. The junction had 12 bases not matched to a gene; V was cut back by 4 bases and J by 6 bases. The germline CDR1 and CDR2 sequences are SGHAT and FQNNGV. CDR3 bases: TGTGCCAGCAGCTCCCCTCGGGAGGTAGGCGGCGAGCAGTACTTC. Encoded protein: CASSSPREVGGEQYF.